These 2 T cell receptor beta chains were sequenced from one sample in a study of blood T cell repertoires in COVID-19. Sequenced by immunoSEQ multiplex PCR; TCRdb stores in-frame clones only, minus some. The sample lists under 75,000 clones, nearly 80% occurring once. The sequenced sample consisted of peripheral blood. All receptors derive from a woman aged 55-69 years with acute or convalescent COVID-19.

The chain has TRBV15 and TRBJ2-2; possible D gene TRBD1, 7 bases. Germline V gene data show CDR1 as LNHNV and CDR2 as YYDKDF (reference sequence). Trimming pared 11 bases from V and 0 bases from J, leaving 10 bases between. This CDR3 is 13 amino acids long. The CDR3 spells CAAGTANTGELFF. DNA for the CDR3: TGTGCCGCGGGGACAGCGAACACCGGGGAGCTGTTTTTT.

The chain couples TRBV5-1 to TRBJ2-7; D perhaps matches TRBD1 (7 bases). V was pared by 0 bases and J by 7 bases, with 17 bases between. This CDR3 comprises 15 residues. Per germline, CDR1 SGHRS and CDR2 YFSETQ. CDR3 residues: CASSLGQGLPTEQYF. CDR3 coding DNA: TGCGCCAGCAGCTTGGGACAGGGACTCCCTACGGAGCAGTACTTC.